This T cell receptor (beta chain) originates from a study of cytomegalovirus exposure and HLA in healthy donors. As regards this clone: The antigen is unknown.

The PCR made use of 60 Vbeta and 13 Jbeta primers. As handled by the study authors: In a later analysis, some 80 million unique TCR beta chains included roughly 11 million shared by two or more donors. Profiled with immunoSEQ multiplex PCR; TCRdb holds only in-frame clones, not every one. V and J calls and clone size follow that table, whereas D and trimming were derived from the DNA. The table includes 130,000 or so clones, just under 80% detected once. The CDR3 extends over 16 amino acids. Trimming left V 2 bases short and J 4 bases short, with 14 bases between. Looked up from germline, CDR1 is MDHEN and CDR2 is SYDVKM. Whole-study results and caveats: Sequencing probably produced one cluster of sequence variants that were highly shared.

The chain recombines TRBV28 with TRBJ2-2; D possibly corresponds to TRBD2 (5 bases). The sample was PBMCs. The clonotype was recovered from a man between 25 and 39 years old in good health and CMV-seronegative. This chain's CDR3 is CASSLVVWAGTGELFF. The CDR3 DNA is TGTGCCAGCAGTTTAGTGGTCTGGGCGGGCACCGGGGAGCTGTTTTTT.